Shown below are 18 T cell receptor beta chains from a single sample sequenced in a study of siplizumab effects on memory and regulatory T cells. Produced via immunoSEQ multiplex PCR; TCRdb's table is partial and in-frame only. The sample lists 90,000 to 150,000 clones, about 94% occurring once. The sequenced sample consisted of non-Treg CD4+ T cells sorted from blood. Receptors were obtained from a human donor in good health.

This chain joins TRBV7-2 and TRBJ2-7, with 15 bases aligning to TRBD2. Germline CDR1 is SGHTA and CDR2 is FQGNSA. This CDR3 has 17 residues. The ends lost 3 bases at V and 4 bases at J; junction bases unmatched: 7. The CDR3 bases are TGTGCCAGCAGCTTGCAGGCCGGGACTAGCGGGGGGTACGAGCAGTACTTC. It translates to CASSLQAGTSGGYEQYF.

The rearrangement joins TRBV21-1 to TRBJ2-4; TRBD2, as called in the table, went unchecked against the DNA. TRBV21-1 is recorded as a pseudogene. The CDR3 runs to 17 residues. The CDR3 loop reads CASSPQTSNSGGIIQYF. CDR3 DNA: TGTGCCAGCAGCCCGCAGACTTCAAACTCAGGCGGGATCATTCAGTACTTC.

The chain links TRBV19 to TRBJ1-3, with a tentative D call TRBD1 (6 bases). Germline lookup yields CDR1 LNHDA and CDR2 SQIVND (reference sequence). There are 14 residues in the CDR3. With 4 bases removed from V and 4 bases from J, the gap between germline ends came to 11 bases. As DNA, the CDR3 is TGTGCCAGTAGTACCCAGGGGCTCGGAAACACCATATATTTT. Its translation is CASSTQGLGNTIYF.

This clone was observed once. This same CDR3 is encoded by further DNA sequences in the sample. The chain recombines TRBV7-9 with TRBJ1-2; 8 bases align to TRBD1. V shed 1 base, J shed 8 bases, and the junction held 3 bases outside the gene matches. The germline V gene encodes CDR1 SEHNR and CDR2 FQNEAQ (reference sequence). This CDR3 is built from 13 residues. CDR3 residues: CASSLGQGQGYTF. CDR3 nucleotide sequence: TGTGCCAGCAGCTTAGGACAGGGGCAGGGCTACACCTTC.

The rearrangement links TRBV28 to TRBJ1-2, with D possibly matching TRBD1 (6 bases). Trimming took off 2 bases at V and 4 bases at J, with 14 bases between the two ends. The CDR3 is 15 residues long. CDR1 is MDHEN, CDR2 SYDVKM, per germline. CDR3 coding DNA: TGTGCCAGCAGTTTAGGCGGACAGTCCAGCTATGGCTACACCTTC. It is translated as CASSLGGQSSYGYTF.

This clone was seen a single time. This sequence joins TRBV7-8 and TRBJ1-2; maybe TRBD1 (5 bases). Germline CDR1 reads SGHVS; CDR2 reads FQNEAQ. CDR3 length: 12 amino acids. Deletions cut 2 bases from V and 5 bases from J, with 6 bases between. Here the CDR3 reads CASSLTGYGYTF. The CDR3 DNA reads TGTGCCAGCAGCTTAACAGGTTATGGCTACACCTTC.

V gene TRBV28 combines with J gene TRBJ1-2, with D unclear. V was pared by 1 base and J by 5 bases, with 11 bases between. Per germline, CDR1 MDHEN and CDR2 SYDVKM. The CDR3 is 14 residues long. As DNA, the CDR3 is TGTGCCAGCAGTTTATTAAGACGGGCGTATGGCTACACCTTC. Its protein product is CASSLLRRAYGYTF.

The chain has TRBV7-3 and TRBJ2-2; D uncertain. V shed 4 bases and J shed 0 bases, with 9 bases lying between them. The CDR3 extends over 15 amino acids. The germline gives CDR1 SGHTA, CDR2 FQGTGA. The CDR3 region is CASSSAKANTGELFF. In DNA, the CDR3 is TGTGCCAGCAGCTCCGCCAAAGCGAACACCGGGGAGCTGTTTTTT. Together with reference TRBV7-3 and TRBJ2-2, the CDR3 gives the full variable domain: GAGVSQTPSNKVTEKGKYVELRCDPISGHTALYWYRQSLGQGPEFLIYFQGTGAADDSGLPNDRFFAVRPEGSVSTLKIQRTERGDSAVYLCASSSAKANTGELFFGEGSRLTVL.

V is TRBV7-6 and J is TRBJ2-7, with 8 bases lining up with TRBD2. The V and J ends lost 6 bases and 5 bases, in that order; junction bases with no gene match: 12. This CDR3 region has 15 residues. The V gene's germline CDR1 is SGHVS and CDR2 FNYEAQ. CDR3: CASSSGSGAVNEQYF. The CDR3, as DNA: TGTGCCAGCAGTTCCGGTAGCGGGGCAGTCAACGAGCAGTACTTC. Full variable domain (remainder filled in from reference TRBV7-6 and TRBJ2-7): GAGVSQSPRYKVTKRGQDVALRCDPISGHVSLYWYRQALGQGPEFLTYFNYEAQQDKSGLPNDRFSAERPEGSISTLTIQRTEQRDSAMYRCASSSGSGAVNEQYFGPGTRLTVT.

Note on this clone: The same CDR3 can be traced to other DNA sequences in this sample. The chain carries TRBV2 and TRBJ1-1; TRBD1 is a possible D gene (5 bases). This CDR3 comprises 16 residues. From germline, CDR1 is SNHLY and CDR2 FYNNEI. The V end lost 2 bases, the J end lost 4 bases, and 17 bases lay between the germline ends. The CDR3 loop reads CASSERGLLWGTEAFF. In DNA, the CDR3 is TGTGCCAGCAGTGAACGGGGCCTTCTTTGGGGCACTGAAGCTTTCTTT.

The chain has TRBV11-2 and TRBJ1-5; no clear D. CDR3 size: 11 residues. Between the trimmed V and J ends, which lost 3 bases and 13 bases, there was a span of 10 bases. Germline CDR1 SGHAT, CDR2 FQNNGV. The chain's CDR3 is CASSFRRPQHF. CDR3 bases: TGTGCCAGCAGCTTTAGACGGCCTCAGCATTTT.

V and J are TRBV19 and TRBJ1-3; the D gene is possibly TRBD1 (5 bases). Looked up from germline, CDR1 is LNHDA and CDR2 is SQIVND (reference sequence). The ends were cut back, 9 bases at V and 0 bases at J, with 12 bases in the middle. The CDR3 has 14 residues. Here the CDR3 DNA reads TGTGCCAGCGAGAGCAGGGCCTCTGGAAACACCATATATTTT. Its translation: CASESRASGNTIYF.

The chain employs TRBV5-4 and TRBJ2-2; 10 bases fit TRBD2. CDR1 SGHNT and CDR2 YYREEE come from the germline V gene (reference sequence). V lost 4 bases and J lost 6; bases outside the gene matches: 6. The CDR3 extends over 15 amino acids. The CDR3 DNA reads TGTGCCAGCAGCATAAGCGGGGGGGCCCCCGGGGAGCTGTTTTTT. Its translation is CASSISGGAPGELFF.

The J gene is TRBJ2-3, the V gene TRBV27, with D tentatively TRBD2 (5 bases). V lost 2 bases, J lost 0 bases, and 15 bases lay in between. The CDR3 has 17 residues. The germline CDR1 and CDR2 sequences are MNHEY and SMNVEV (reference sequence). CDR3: CASSLRGGGTSTDTQYF. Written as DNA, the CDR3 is TGTGCCAGCAGTTTAAGAGGTGGAGGAACTAGCACAGATACGCAGTATTTT.

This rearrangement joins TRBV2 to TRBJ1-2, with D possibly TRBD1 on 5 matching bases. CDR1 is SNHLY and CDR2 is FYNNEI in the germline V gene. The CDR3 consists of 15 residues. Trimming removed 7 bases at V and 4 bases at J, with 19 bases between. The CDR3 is CASTGVGLPGYGYTF. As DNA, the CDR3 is TGTGCCAGCACGGGGGTAGGGCTTCCAGGCTATGGCTACACCTTC.

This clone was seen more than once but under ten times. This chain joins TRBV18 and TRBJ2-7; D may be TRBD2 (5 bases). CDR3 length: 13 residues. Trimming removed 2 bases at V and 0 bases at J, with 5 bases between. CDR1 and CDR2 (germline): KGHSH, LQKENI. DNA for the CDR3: TGTGCCAGCTCACCAGGACTCTCCTACGAGCAGTACTTC. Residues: CASSPGLSYEQYF.

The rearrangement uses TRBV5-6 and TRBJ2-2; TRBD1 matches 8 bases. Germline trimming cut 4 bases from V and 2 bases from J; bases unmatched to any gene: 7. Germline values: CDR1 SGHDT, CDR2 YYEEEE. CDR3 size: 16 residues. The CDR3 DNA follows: TGTGCCAGCAGCCGATGGACAGGGACAAACACCGGGGAGCTGTTTTTT. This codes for CASSRWTGTNTGELFF. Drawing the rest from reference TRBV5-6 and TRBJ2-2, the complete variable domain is DAGVTQSPTHLIKTRGQQVTLRCSPKSGHDTVSWYQQALGQGPQFIFQYYEEEERQRGNFPDRFSGHQFPNYSSELNVNALLLGDSALYLCASSRWTGTNTGELFFGEGSRLTVL.

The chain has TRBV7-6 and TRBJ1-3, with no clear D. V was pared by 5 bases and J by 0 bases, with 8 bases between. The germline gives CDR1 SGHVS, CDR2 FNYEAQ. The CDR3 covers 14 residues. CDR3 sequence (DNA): TGTGCCAGCAGCCTCGGATACTCTGGAAACACCATATATTTT. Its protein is CASSLGYSGNTIYF.